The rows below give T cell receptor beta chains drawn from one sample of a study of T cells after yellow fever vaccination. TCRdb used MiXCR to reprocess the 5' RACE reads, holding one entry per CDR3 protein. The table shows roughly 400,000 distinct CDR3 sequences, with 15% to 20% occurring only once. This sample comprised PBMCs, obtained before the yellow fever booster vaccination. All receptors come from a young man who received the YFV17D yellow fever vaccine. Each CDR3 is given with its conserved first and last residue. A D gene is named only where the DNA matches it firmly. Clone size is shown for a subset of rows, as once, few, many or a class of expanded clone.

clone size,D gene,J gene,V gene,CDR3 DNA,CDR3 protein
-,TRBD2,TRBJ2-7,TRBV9,TGTGCCAGCGGGACTAGCGGGGTTGGTGAGCAGTACTTC,CASGTSGVGEQYF
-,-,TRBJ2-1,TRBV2,TGTGCCAGCAGTGAAGCGGGGCGGCAGGGTTGGCAGTTCTTC,CASSEAGRQGWQFF
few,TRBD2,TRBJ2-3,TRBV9,TGTGCCAGCAGCGCAACTAGCGGGGGGGCCGCAGATACGCAGTATTTT,CASSATSGGAADTQYF
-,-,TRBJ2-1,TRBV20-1,TGCAGTGCTAGGTTCGGGGGTTACACTGAGCAGTTCTTC,CSARFGGYTEQFF
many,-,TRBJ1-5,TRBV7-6,TGTGCCAGCAGCTTAGCGGATTATCAGCCCCAGCATTTT,CASSLADYQPQHF
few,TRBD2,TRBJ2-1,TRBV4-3,TGCGCCAGCAGCCAAGATCTTAGGCGGGGGGGCGACAATGAGCAGTTCTTC,CASSQDLRRGGDNEQFF
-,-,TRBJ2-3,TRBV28,TGTGCCAGCAGGCCTGGGGGGAGAACAGATACGCAGTATTTT,CASRPGGRTDTQYF
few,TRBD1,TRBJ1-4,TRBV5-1,TGCGCCAGCAGGGACAGGCCCGGGACAGGGAATGAAAAACTGTTTTTT,CASRDRPGTGNEKLFF
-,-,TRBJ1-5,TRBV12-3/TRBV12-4,TGTGCCAGCAGTTTTGCAGGGGATAGCAATCAGCCCCAGCATTTT,CASSFAGDSNQPQHF
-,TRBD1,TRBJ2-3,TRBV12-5,TGTGCTAGTGTCCCCCCGGGACAGACTTCCACAGATACGCAGTATTTT,CASVPPGQTSTDTQYF
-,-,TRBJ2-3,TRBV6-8,TGTGCCAGCAGTTACACAAGTCGGCCGCAGTATTTT,CASSYTSRPQYF
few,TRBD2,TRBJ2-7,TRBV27,TGTGCCAGCAGTTCAAGACTAGCTCCCGCCTACGAGCAGTACTTC,CASSSRLAPAYEQYF
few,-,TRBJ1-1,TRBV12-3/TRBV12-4,TGTGCCAGCACCTTCAGGGAGACTGAAGCTTTCTTT,CASTFRETEAFF
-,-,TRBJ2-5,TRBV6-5,TGTGCCAGCAGTTACTCTTCGGGGGTCCAAGAGACCCAGTACTTC,CASSYSSGVQETQYF